This is a list of T cell receptor beta chains from one sample in a study of neurological immune-mediated disorders. TCRdb independently ran MiXCR on the 5' RACE reads; one entry per CDR3 protein. This repertoire shows around 49,000 distinct CDR3 sequences, roughly 13% found once; its top ten account for 4.5%. Sequences were obtained from PBMCs. All receptors come from a male donor with HTLV-1-associated myelopathy (HAM/TSP). Both conserved end residues are part of each CDR3. The D gene is left open where the match is weak. The size of a clone is reported for some rows only, either as once, few or many, or as a class for expanded clones.

TRBJ2-5,NA,TRBV12-3/TRBV12-4,many,TGTGCCAGCACGCCGATGTGGTCACAAGAGACCCAGTACTTC,CASTPMWSQETQYF
TRBJ2-4,NA,TRBV7-9,NA,TGTGCCAGCAAGGAGGACCGCAAAAACATTCAGTACTTC,CASKEDRKNIQYF
TRBJ2-3,TRBD2,TRBV7-9,many,TGTGCCAGCCAACCCGTGACTAGCGGTTACACAGATACGCAGTATTTT,CASQPVTSGYTDTQYF
TRBJ1-2,TRBD1,TRBV20-1,many,TGCAGTGCGCGGAAGCAGGGGGCGGACGGCTACACCTTC,CSARKQGADGYTF
TRBJ2-3,NA,TRBV12-3/TRBV12-4,NA,TGTGCCAGCAGGGACCAGAGCGTGGGGCTCACAGATACGCATTATTTT,CASRDQSVGLTDTHYF
TRBJ1-1,NA,TRBV7-9,many,TGTGCCAGCAGCTTGGGGAAGAACACTGAAGCTTTCTTT,CASSLGKNTEAFF
TRBJ1-2,NA,TRBV20-1,many,TGCAGTGCTAAGAAGGAAGATGGCTACACCTTC,CSAKKEDGYTF
TRBJ2-3,NA,TRBV6-2/TRBV6-3,many,TGTGCCAGCACGGGTGGGGGCCCGCCCTCAACGCAGTATTTT,CASTGGGPPSTQYF
TRBJ2-1,NA,TRBV7-2,many,TGTGCCAGCAGCTTAGGAACTACCAATGAGCAGTTCTTC,CASSLGTTNEQFF
TRBJ2-4,NA,TRBV3-1,many,TGTGCCAGCAGCCAAGCTCCGGCAGGGGCCAAAAACATTCAGTACTTC,CASSQAPAGAKNIQYF
TRBJ1-1,NA,TRBV18,many,TGTGCCAGCTCACCCGAGATGGGGAACACTGAAGCTTTCTTT,CASSPEMGNTEAFF
TRBJ2-7,TRBD2,TRBV7-8,many,TGTGCCAGCAGCTTAGATCCAGCGGGGGGGTACGAGCAGTACTTC,CASSLDPAGGYEQYF
TRBJ2-1,NA,TRBV5-1,many,TGCGCCAGCAGTCTTCCGGGGCACCCGGTGGGGAATGAGCAGTTCTTC,CASSLPGHPVGNEQFF
TRBJ2-2,TRBD1,TRBV4-3,many,TGCGCCAGCAGCCAAGAATTTCCGGGACAGCAAACCGGGGAGCTGTTTTTT,CASSQEFPGQQTGELFF
TRBJ2-7,TRBD1,TRBV7-8,many,TGTGCCAGCCGGGGGACAGGCAGGTCCTACGAGCAGTACTTC,CASRGTGRSYEQYF
TRBJ1-5,NA,TRBV29-1,many,TGCAGCATACGGACAATCATTAATCAGCCCCAGCATTTT,CSIRTIINQPQHF
TRBJ2-1,NA,TRBV29-1,many,TGCAGCGTTGATCCCCGGACAGTTACCTACAATGAGCAGTTCTTC,CSVDPRTVTYNEQFF
TRBJ1-4,NA,TRBV12-3/TRBV12-4,many,TGTGCCAGCAGTTTAGGGTGGATCGTAAAACTGTTTTTT,CASSLGWIVKLFF
TRBJ1-2,NA,TRBV9,NA,TGTGCCAGCAGCGTAGGCCCGCAGGGAGACTATGACTACACCTTC,CASSVGPQGDYDYTF
TRBJ2-2,TRBD1,TRBV5-4,NA,TGTGCCAGCAGCTTGGCGGGACAGGGGGCCCCCGGGGAGCTGTTTTTT,CASSLAGQGAPGELFF
TRBJ1-2,TRBD1,TRBV30,many,TGTGCCTGGAAGCAGGGGGGCGGCTACACCTTC,CAWKQGGGYTF
TRBJ1-6,TRBD1,TRBV5-1,many,TGCGCCAGCAGCCCCGGGACAGGGTCTTCACCCCTCCACTTT,CASSPGTGSSPLHF
TRBJ2-1,NA,TRBV4-1,many,TGCGCCAGCAGCCAAGGCCTTAATTCGGGGGTCGAGCAGTTCTTC,CASSQGLNSGVEQFF
TRBJ2-7,NA,TRBV25-1,many,TGTGCCAGCAGTGAATATCCCCAGGGCCGGCAGTACTTC,CASSEYPQGRQYF
TRBJ1-2,TRBD1,TRBV25-1,many,TGTGCCAGCAGTGAACCGGGACAGGGTGACTATGGCTACACCTTC,CASSEPGQGDYGYTF
TRBJ1-5,NA,TRBV20-1,many,TGCAGTGCTAGAGAGGTACCCCGTGCGGGGAACCAGCCCCAGCATTTT,CSAREVPRAGNQPQHF
TRBJ1-1,TRBD1,TRBV3-1,many,TGTGCCAGCAGCCAACTGACAGGGCCAAACACTGAAGCTTTCTTT,CASSQLTGPNTEAFF
TRBJ2-3,NA,TRBV5-1,NA,TGCGCCAGCAGCCTAGGACACACAGATACGCAGTATTTT,CASSLGHTDTQYF
TRBJ1-1,TRBD1,TRBV27,many,TGTGCCAGCATGGGGGTAGGGGGCGCTTATCTTGAAGCTTTCTTT,CASMGVGGAYLEAFF
TRBJ1-5,NA,TRBV20-1,many,TGCAGTGCCCCACCCCCCGGGGGCAATCAGCCCCAGCATTTT,CSAPPPGGNQPQHF
TRBJ2-1,NA,TRBV12-3/TRBV12-4,many,TGTGCCAGCTCCAGCAATAACAATGAGCAGTTCTTC,CASSSNNNEQFF
TRBJ2-1,NA,TRBV15,many,TGTGCCACCAGAGGTTACAATGAGCAGTTCTTC,CATRGYNEQFF